The clone carrying this T cell receptor beta chain has more than one count but fewer than ten. Antigen unknown. Germline assignment: CDR1 KGHSH and CDR2 LQKENI. V shed 6 bases, J shed 11 bases, and the junction held 15 bases outside the gene matches. The CDR3 is 15 residues long. Time point indicated: pre-sensitization, week 0. The treatment was: therapeutic diphenylcyclopropenone sensitization with weekly scalp DPC. Blood draws came first, before each patch test. TCRdb itself ran the RACE reads through MiXCR, one entry per CDR3 protein. The table lists around 60,000 distinct CDR3 sequences, around 7% of them singletons. These data are taken from a study of human T cells and chemical hapten exposure. Notes on the study in general: No change in TCRs above 1 in 1000 frequency was produced by DPC sensitization.

The sequences come from whole blood, collected in connection with sensitization to the hapten diphenylcyclopropenone (DPC). The receptor's source is a woman between 25 and 40 years old with alopecia areata. Some clones in this sample may be carry-over from other donors' samples. This rearrangement joins TRBV18 to TRBJ1-4, with 7 bases matching TRBD1. The CDR3 DNA follows: TGTGCCAGCTCGACAAGGGGGCAGATCGGCGAGAAACTGTTTTTT. As protein: CASSTRGQIGEKLFF.